This entry concerns a single T cell receptor beta chain. This record comes from a study of monozygotic twins with inflammatory bowel disease. After re-calling the 5' RACE reads, TCRdb lists one entry per CDR3 protein, DNA absent. The sample has about 300,000 distinct CDR3 sequences; the top ten hold 5.6%. The sequenced material came from blood. The source of this sequence is a human donor with ulcerative colitis or Crohn's disease, or a healthy co-twin of an affected twin (not recorded which).

The CDR3 is CASSPAGQGYEQYF. The genes are TRBV18 and TRBJ2-7; no DNA is available, so the TRBD1 call from TCRdb remains unchecked. The germline V gene encodes CDR1 KGHSH and CDR2 LQKENI. The CDR3 contains 14 residues. Variable domain in full (rest from reference TRBV18 and TRBJ2-7): NAGVMQNPRHLVRRRGQEARLRCSPMKGHSHVYWYRQLPEEGLKFMVYLQKENIIDESGMPKERFSAEFPKEGPSILRIQQVVRGDSAAYFCASSPAGQGYEQYFGPGTRLTVT.